This TCR beta chain was identified during a study of T cells in localized non-small cell lung cancer (dated by TCRdb to about 2020). Regarding the complete study: Comparing tumors with uninvolved tumor-adjacent lungs, the study looked at the T cell repertoires of fewer than 250 patients with early-stage NSCLC. The mean age of the NSCLC patients was approximately 71 years, with 130 or so men and 85 to 110 women. The cohort comprised some 220 treatment-naïve NSCLC patients with resected, localized lung tumors.

Points the paper makes about the study in general: A median of roughly 60 of the top 100 tumor clones were detected in paired uninvolved adjacent lung, and 28 of these tumor clones were also found among the top 100 clones of the paired uninvolved adjacent lung. Longer overall survival was associated with higher T cell density in blood, whereas shorter survival was associated with higher clonality in adjacent lung. Uninvolved tumor-adjacent lung showed the highest T cell clonality, higher than tumor, which suggests more focused antigenic responses in the uninvolved tumor-adjacent lung. Because multi-region sequencing of the tumors was not done, intratumor heterogeneity could not be ruled out. Since the design was exploratory, TCR variables were selected using unadjusted p-values with no false-discovery rate correction.

At diagnosis, tumor, uninvolved tumor-adjacent lung and peripheral blood were collected and then preserved as a mix of FFPE and fresh-frozen material. CDR1 MNHGY and CDR2 SAAAGT were looked up in the germline V gene. V is clipped by 5 bases and J by 4 bases, and the sequence between their germline boundaries is 11 bases long. Spanning cysteine to phenylalanine, the CDR3 consists of 13 amino acids. Only CDR3 DNA remains: 39 bases, in frame from the first base. In the case of this clone: Its antigen remains undetermined. Base qualities were left out, and no much larger clone turns up one base away.

TCR beta CDR3 regions were sequenced from DNA using the immunoSEQ Assay. On the authors' methods: To compute T cell density, TCR beta template counts were normalized to usable DNA, which was estimated by amplifying housekeeping genes. Richness was estimated with the preseqR package, extrapolating to 400,000 templates for PBMC samples and 120,000 templates for tissue samples. Clonality was defined as one minus Pielou's evenness. Tissue-enriched TCRs were identified by differential abundance testing using productive amino-acid clonotypes, minimum total count 5 and alpha 0.1. The Jaccard Index and the Morisita Overlap Index were used to quantify repertoire overlap between compartments. GLIPH clustered TCR beta CDR3s with public tetramer-defined viral CDR3s; viral motifs required at least three viral sequences plus V-gene enrichment. TCRdb provides this immuneACCESS table in a form limited to in-frame rearrangements. Some clones are lacking; in checked studies, under half of them reflect an unresolved V gene, and why the rest are absent is not known. Clonal size and the V and J genes are those of that table, whereas D and trimming came from the DNA. The table for this sample lists about 1,500 clones; 20% to 25% of them were counted only once. Jointly, the top ten make up 13% of the sample.

The chain was built from TRBV6-8 and TRBJ1-2; the D segment cannot be called with confidence. Sequencing used lung tumor tissue, obtained before any cancer treatment. The clonotype was recovered from a man aged 35 to 69 with stage III lung adenocarcinoma. The nucleotide sequence is given as TGTGCCAGCAGTCTCGCGGCAGGCTATGGCTACACCTTC. It is translated as CASSLAAGYGYTF.